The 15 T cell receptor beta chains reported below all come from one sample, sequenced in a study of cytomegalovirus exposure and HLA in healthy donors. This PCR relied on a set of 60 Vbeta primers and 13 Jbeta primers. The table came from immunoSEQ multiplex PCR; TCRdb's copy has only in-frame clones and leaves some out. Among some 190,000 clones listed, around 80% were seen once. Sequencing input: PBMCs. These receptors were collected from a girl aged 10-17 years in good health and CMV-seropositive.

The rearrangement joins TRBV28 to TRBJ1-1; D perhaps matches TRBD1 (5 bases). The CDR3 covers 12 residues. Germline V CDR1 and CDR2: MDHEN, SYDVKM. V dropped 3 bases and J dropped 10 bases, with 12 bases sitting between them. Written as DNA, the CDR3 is TGTGCCAGCAGTTTCCCCAGGGCAGGAGCTTTCTTT. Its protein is CASSFPRAGAFF.

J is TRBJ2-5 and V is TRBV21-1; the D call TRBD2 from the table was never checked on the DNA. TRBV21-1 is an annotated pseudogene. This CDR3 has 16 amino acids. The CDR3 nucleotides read TGTGCCAGCAGCAAAGCCTCCATGGTAGAAAAAGAGACCCAGTACTTC. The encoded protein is CASSKASMVEKETQYF.

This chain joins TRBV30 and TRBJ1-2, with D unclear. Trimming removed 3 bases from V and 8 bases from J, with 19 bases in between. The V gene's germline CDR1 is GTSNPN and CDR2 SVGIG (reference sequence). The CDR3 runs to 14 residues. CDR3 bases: TGTGCCTGGAGGAGTAGTGGCGGGTCGGGCGGCTACACCTTC. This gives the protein CAWRSSGGSGGYTF.

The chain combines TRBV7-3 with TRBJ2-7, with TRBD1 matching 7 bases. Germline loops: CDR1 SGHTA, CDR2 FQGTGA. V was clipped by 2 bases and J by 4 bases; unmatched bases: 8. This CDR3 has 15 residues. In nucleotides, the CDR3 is TGTGCCAGCAGCTTAGGCCCGGGACAGCGATACGAGCAGTACTTC. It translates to CASSLGPGQRYEQYF.

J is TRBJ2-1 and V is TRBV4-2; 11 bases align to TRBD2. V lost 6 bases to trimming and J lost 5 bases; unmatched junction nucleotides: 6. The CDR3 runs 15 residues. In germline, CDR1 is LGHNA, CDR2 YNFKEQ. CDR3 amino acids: CASRTGTSGDNEQFF. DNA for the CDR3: TGTGCCAGCAGGACCGGGACTAGCGGTGACAATGAGCAGTTCTTC.

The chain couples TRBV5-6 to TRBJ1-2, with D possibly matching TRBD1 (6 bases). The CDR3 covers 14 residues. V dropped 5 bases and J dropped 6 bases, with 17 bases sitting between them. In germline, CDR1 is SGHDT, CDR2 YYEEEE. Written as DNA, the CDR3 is TGTGCCAGCAGAGAAATACAGGGAATGGATGGCTACACCTTC. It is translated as CASREIQGMDGYTF.

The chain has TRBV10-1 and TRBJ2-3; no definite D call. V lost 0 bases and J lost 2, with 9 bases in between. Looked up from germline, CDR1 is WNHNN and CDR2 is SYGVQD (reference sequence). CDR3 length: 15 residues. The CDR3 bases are TGCGCCAGCAGTGAGTCGGTCTCTAACACAGATACGCAGTATTTT. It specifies CASSESVSNTDTQYF.

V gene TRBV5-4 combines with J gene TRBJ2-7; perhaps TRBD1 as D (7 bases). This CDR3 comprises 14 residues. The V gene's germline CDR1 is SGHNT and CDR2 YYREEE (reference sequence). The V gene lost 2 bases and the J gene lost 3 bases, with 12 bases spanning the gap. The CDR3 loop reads CASSLGGGLYEQYF. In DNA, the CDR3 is TGTGCCAGCAGCTTAGGAGGGGGCCTCTACGAGCAGTACTTC.

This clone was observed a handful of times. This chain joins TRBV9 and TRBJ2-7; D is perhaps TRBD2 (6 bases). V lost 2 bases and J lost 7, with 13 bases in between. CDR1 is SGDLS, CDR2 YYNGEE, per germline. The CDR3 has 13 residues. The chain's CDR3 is CASSVGGPSEQYF. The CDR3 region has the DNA TGTGCCAGCAGCGTCGGAGGGCCGTCGGAGCAGTACTTC.

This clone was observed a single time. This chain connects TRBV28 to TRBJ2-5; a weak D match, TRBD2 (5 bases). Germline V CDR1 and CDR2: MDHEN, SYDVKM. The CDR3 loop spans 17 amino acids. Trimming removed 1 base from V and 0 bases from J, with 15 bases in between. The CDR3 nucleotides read TGTGCCAGCAGTTTATTAAGGGCTAGCACGTACCAAGAGACCCAGTACTTC. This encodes CASSLLRASTYQETQYF. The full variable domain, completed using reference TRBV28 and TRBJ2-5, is DVKVTQSSRYLVKRTGEKVFLECVQDMDHENMFWYRQDPGLGLRLIYFSYDVKMKEKGDIPEGYSVSREKKERFSLILESASTNQTSMYLCASSLLRASTYQETQYFGPGTRLLVL.

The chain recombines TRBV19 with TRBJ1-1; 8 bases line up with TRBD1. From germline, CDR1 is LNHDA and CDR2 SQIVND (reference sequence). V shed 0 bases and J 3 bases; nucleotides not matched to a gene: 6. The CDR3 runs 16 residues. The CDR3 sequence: CASSIDLTGVYTEAFF. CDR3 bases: TGTGCCAGTAGTATAGATTTGACAGGGGTATACACTGAAGCTTTCTTT.

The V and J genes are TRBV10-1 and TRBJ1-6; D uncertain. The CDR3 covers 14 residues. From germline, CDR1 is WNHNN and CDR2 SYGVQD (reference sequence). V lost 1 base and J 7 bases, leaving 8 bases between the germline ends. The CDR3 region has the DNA TGCGCCAGCAGTGAGTTCCGCGGGAATTCACCCCTCCACTTT. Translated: CASSEFRGNSPLHF.

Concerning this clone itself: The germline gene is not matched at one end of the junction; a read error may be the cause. CDR3 sequence reads: CASSLGSGKLDTQYF. DNA for the CDR3: TGTGCTAGCAGCTTAGGGTCGGGGAAACTAGATACGCAGTATTTT. The genes are TRBV7-7 and TRBJ2-3; D may be TRBD2 (5 bases). The CDR3 consists of 15 residues. In germline, CDR1 is SSHAT, CDR2 FNYEAQ (reference sequence).

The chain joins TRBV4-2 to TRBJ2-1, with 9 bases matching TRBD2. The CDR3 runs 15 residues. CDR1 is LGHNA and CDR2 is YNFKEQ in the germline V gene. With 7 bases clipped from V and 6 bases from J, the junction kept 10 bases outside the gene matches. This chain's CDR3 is CASNLGSGSFNEQFF. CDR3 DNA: TGTGCCAGCAACCTCGGTAGCGGGAGTTTCAATGAGCAGTTCTTC.

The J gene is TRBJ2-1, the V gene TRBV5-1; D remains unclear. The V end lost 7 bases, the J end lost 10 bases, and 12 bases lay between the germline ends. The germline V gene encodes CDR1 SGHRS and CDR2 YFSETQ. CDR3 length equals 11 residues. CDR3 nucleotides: TGCGCCAGCGGAGTTTCGATCGAGCAGTTCTTC. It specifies CASGVSIEQFF. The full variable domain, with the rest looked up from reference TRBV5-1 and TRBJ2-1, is KAGVTQTPRYLIKTRGQQVTLSCSPISGHRSVSWYQQTPGQGLQFLFEYFSETQRNKGNFPGRFSGRQFSNSRSEMNVSTLELGDSALYLCASGVSIEQFFGPGTRLTVL.